These 16 T cell receptor beta chains were sequenced from one sample in a study of PD-1 blockade in classical Hodgkin lymphoma. Every single patient, without exception, relapsed after autologous stem cell transplantation, and brentuximab vedotin exposure varied. The table came from immunoSEQ multiplex PCR; TCRdb's copy has only in-frame clones and leaves some out. The sample holds about 21,000 clones; 68% are singletons and the top ten take 4.5% to 7.5%. The input for sequencing was peripheral blood mononuclear cells (PBMCs), taken at baseline. These TCRs come from a human donor with classical Hodgkin lymphoma.

The rearrangement uses TRBV7-3 and TRBJ1-1, with no clear D. The CDR3 is 13 residues long. Germline V CDR1 and CDR2: SGHTA, FQGTGA. V lost 3 bases and J 4 bases, leaving 9 bases between the germline ends. The CDR3 nucleotides are TGTGCCAGCAGCTTCAGATGGGGCACTGAAGCTTTCTTT. Translating gives CASSFRWGTEAFF.

The chain is built from TRBV5-4 and TRBJ2-7; 7 positions match TRBD1. The CDR3 totals 12 residues. Germline CDR1 and CDR2: SGHNT and YYREEE (reference sequence). V was pared by 6 bases and J by 5 bases, with 5 bases of the junction left unmatched. DNA for the CDR3: TGTGCCAGCACAGACAGGGCCCACGAGCAGTACTTC. It specifies CASTDRAHEQYF.

The chain couples TRBV30 to TRBJ1-5; tentatively, D is TRBD1 (6 bases). Germline V gives CDR1 GTSNPN, CDR2 SVGIG (reference sequence). The CDR3 runs 13 residues. V gave up 0 bases and J gave up 7 bases, with 10 bases separating them. CDR3 sequence reads: CAWSVDRRQPQHF. In DNA, the CDR3 is TGTGCCTGGAGTGTAGACAGGCGGCAGCCCCAGCATTTT.

The V call is TRBV18, the J call TRBJ1-2, with a possible D match to TRBD1 (5 bases). Germline V gene lookup returns CDR1 KGHSH and CDR2 LQKENI. Trimming took off 3 bases at V and 7 bases at J, with 15 bases between the two ends. This CDR3 region has 14 residues. In nucleotides, the CDR3 is TGTGCCAGCTCACCGGGGACGGCCAGAACTGGCTACACCTTC. It codes for CASSPGTARTGYTF.

The chain couples TRBV15 to TRBJ2-1; D call uncertain. This CDR3 spans 12 amino acids. Trimming removed 9 bases at V and 9 bases at J, with 15 bases between. Germline-derived CDR1 and CDR2 are LNHNV and YYDKDF (reference sequence). Here the CDR3 reads CATGWFSGEQFF. The DNA of the CDR3 is TGTGCCACGGGATGGTTTTCGGGTGAGCAGTTCTTC.

This chain connects TRBV7-2 to TRBJ2-7; D is unclear. There are 14 residues in the CDR3. Trimming left V 3 bases short and J 2 bases short, with 11 bases between. Germline V CDR1 and CDR2: SGHTA, FQGNSA. CDR3 nucleotide sequence: TGTGCCAGCAGCTTTGATCCGGGCCCCTACGAGCAGTACTTC. It specifies CASSFDPGPYEQYF.

The V gene is TRBV15, the J gene TRBJ2-3; D perhaps matches TRBD1 (8 bases). CDR3 length: 16 amino acids. With 4 bases removed from V and 4 bases from J, the gap between germline ends came to 18 bases. Germline CDR1 reads LNHNV; CDR2 reads YYDKDF (reference sequence). CDR3 DNA sequence: TGTGCCACCAGCAACTCGGACAGGGAGGGGGCAGATACGCAGTATTTT. Translation gives CATSNSDREGADTQYF.

V is TRBV11-3 and J is TRBJ2-2; D gene ambiguous. The V gene lost 2 bases and the J gene lost 3 bases, with 4 bases spanning the gap. CDR3 size: 13 residues. In germline, CDR1 is SGHNT, CDR2 YENEEA. The CDR3 DNA follows: TGTGCCAGCAGCTTAACAGACACCGGGGAGCTGTTTTTT. Translation gives CASSLTDTGELFF.

This chain joins TRBV6-5 and TRBJ1-1; no clear D. V was shortened by 4 bases and J by 3 bases, with 6 bases between the two germline ends. Germline CDR1 and CDR2: MNHEY and SVGAGI. The CDR3 runs to 12 residues. This CDR3 reads CASSFPDTEAFF. The DNA for the CDR3 is TGTGCCAGCAGTTTCCCGGACACTGAAGCTTTCTTT.

The V gene is TRBV28, the J gene TRBJ1-2; 9 bases are a match to TRBD1. Looked up from germline, CDR1 is MDHEN and CDR2 is SYDVKM. V shed 4 bases, J shed 6 bases, and the junction held 9 bases outside the gene matches. This CDR3 region has 15 residues. CDR3 nucleotides: TGTGCCAGCAGTTACCCCGGGACAGGGCAGCATGGCTACACCTTC. Protein sequence: CASSYPGTGQHGYTF.

V gene TRBV7-9 combines with J gene TRBJ2-2; TRBD1 aligns across 8 bases. The germline V gene has CDR1 SEHNR and CDR2 FQNEAQ (reference sequence). The CDR3 has 16 residues. V was pared by 7 bases and J by 1 base, with 8 bases of the junction left unmatched. CDR3 bases: TGTGCCAGCAAACCCCTCGGGACAGGGAACACCGGGGAGCTGTTTTTT. Translating it yields CASKPLGTGNTGELFF.

This chain uses TRBV7-2 with TRBJ2-2; 10 bases are shared with TRBD1. CDR1 is SGHTA, CDR2 FQGNSA, per germline. V lost 4 bases to trimming and J lost 6 bases; unmatched junction nucleotides: 2. The CDR3 extends over 14 amino acids. The CDR3 coding sequence is TGTGCCAGCAGCTGGGACAGGGGTCCCGGGGAGCTGTTTTTT. It specifies CASSWDRGPGELFF.

This clone has just a few counts. Here the CDR3 DNA reads TGCGCCAGCAGCCGGGACAGGGGGTCTGAAGCTTTCTTT. It encodes CASSRDRGSEAFF. V is TRBV4-3 and J is TRBJ1-1; 11 bases agree with TRBD1. Germline V lookup: CDR1 LGHNA, CDR2 YSLEER. The J segment lost 6 bases and the V segment lost 4 bases, leaving 1 base of the junction unmatched. The CDR3 consists of 13 residues.

The gene calls are TRBV2 and TRBJ2-2; 8 nucleotides agree with TRBD1. Germline V gene sequence: CDR1 SNHLY, CDR2 FYNNEI. The CDR3 runs to 14 residues. The V and J ends lost 8 bases and 2 bases, in that order; junction bases with no gene match: 4. The CDR3 loop is CASGGQENTGELFF. The DNA of the CDR3 is TGTGCCAGCGGGGGACAGGAAAACACCGGGGAGCTGTTTTTT. The complete variable domain, with remaining parts taken from reference TRBV2 and TRBJ2-2, reads EPEVTQTPSHQVTQMGQEVILRCVPISNHLYFYWYRQILGQKVEFLVSFYNNEISEKSEIFDDQFSVERPDGSNFTLKIRSTKLEDSAMYFCASGGQENTGELFFGEGSRLTVL.

This chain connects TRBV6-1 to TRBJ1-2, with D perhaps TRBD1 (6 bases). The length of the CDR3 is 13 residues. The germline gives CDR1 MNHNS, CDR2 SASEGT. Deletions cut 6 bases from V and 5 bases from J, with 13 bases between. The CDR3 bases are TGTGCCAGCAGACAGGGTTGGGAGTATGGCTACACCTTC. Residues: CASRQGWEYGYTF.

The V call is TRBV10-3, the J call TRBJ1-6; a possible D gene is TRBD1 (5 bases). The CDR3 length is 12 residues. CDR1 is ENHRY, CDR2 SYGVKD, per germline. V lost 8 bases to trimming and J lost 7 bases, with 9 bases between them. CDR3 bases: TGTGCCATCGGTGGGGGAAATTCACCCCTCCACTTT. Translated, it gives CAIGGGNSPLHF.